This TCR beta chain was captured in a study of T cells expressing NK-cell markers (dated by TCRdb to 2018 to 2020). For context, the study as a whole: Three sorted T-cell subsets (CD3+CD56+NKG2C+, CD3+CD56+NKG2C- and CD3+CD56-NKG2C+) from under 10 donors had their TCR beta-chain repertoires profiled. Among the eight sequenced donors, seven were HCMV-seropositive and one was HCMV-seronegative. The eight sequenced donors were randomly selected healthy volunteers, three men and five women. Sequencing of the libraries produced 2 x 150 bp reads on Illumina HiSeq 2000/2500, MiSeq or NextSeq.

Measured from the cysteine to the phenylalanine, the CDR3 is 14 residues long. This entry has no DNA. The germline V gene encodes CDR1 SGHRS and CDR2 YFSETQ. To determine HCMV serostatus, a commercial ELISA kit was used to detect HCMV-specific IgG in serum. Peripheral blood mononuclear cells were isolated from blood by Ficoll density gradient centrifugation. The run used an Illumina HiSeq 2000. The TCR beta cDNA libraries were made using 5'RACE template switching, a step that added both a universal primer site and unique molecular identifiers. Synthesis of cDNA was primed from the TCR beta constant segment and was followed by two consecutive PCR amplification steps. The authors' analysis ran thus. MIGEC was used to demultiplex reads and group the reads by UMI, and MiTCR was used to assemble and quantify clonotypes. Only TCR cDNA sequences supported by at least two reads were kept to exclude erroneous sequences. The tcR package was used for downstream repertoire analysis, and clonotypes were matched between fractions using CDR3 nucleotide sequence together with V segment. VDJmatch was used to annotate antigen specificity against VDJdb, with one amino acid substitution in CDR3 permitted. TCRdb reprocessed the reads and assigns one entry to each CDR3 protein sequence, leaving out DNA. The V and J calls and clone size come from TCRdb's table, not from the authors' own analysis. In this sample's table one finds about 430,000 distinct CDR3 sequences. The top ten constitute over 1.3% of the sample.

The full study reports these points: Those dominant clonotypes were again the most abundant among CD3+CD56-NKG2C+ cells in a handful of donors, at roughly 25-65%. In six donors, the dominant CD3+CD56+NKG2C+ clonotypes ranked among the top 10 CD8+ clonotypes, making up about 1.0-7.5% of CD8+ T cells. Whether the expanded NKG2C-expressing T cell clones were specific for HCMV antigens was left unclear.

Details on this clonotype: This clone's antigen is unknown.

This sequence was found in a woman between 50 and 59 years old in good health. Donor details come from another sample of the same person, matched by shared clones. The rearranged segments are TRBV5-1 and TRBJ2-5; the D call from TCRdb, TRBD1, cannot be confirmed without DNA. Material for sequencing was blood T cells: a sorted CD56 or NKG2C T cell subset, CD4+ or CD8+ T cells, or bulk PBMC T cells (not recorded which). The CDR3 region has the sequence CASSPGAAGETQYF.